The T cell receptor beta chain under discussion was sequenced for a study of T cell responses to AZD1222 COVID-19 vaccine. Study conclusions and caveats: After the peak T cell response, and only then, were repertoires sampled. White British people made up most donors, females outnumbered males, and clonal diversity was possibly underestimated.

Germline assignment: CDR1 MNHEY and CDR2 SVGAGI. The V end was cut by 4 bases, the J end by 1 base, with 7 bases between. This CDR3 has 14 residues. This table comes from immunoSEQ multiplex PCR, and its TCRdb copy is limited to in-frame clones, with some not included. The data show about 180,000 clones, 80% to 95% seen once. With regard to this clone: Its specificity is unknown.

V and J are TRBV6-5 and TRBJ2-2; no definite D call. The TCR was taken from an adult who received the MenACWY meningococcal vaccine as a control. The sample was peripheral blood, taken 28 days after the second dose of the MenACWY control vaccine. CDR3 nucleotide sequence: TGTGCCAGCAGTTTAGGAAGGAACACCGGGGAGCTGTTTTTT. Protein sequence: CASSLGRNTGELFF.